The 24 T cell receptor beta chains reported below all come from one sample, sequenced in a study of vaccination effects on CD4 cells after COVID-19. With the ViraFEST assay, the study expanded antigen-specific CD4+ T cells using viral peptide pools, then sequenced them. Cultured cells yielded isolated CD4+ T cells after 10 days. Testing of the vaccine recipients showed negative nucleocapsid antibodies and no prior SARS-CoV-2 infection. Only in-frame clones appear in the TCRdb table, and some are missing; sequencing was by immunoSEQ multiplex PCR. The table records over 45,000 clones, under 70% of them present only once. These TCRs' antigens remain unknown. Source: CD4+ T cells from PBMCs cultured with SARS-CoV-2 spike peptides, taken before COVID-19 vaccination. These receptors were obtained from a human donor who received a COVID-19 vaccine.

The chain carries TRBV4-2 and TRBJ1-2; a possible D gene is TRBD1 (5 bases). The CDR3 totals 19 residues. Germline assignment: CDR1 LGHNA and CDR2 YNFKEQ. Between the trimmed V and J ends, which lost 0 bases and 2 bases, there was a span of 22 bases. The CDR3 coding sequence is TGTGCCAGCAGCCAAGATCAAGGGAGGACACCATCGAGGAACTATGGCTACACCTTC. The encoded protein is CASSQDQGRTPSRNYGYTF.

The V call is TRBV7-2, the J call TRBJ2-3; 11 bases line up with TRBD2. The CDR3 covers 15 residues. V gave up 2 bases and J gave up 13 bases; unmatched junction bases: 11. Germline V gene sequence: CDR1 SGHTA, CDR2 FQGNSA. The DNA for the CDR3 is TGTGCCAGCAGCTTAAGATTAGGGGCTAGCGGGGGGAAGTATTTT. Protein product: CASSLRLGASGGKYF.

The V gene is TRBV18, the J gene TRBJ1-1; no definite D call. CDR3 length: 12 amino acids. Germline CDR1 reads KGHSH; CDR2 reads LQKENI. V dropped 3 bases and J dropped 10 bases, with 12 bases sitting between them. DNA of the CDR3: TGTGCCAGCTCACCCTCGGCCGGGGTAGCTTTCTTT. Its translation is CASSPSAGVAFF.

The CDR3 nucleotides read TGTGCCAGCCCCCGGGGACAGGGATGGAATCAGCCCCAGCATTTT. Translation: CASPRGQGWNQPQHF. The genes are TRBV3-1 (or the pseudogene TRBV3-2) and TRBJ1-5; TRBD1 matches at 9 bases. Trimming at V came to 8 bases and at J to 4 bases, leaving 9 bases not matched to a gene. The length of the CDR3 is 15 residues. Germline V gene data show CDR1 as LGHDT and CDR2 as YNNKEL (reference sequence).

The chain uses TRBV7-2 and TRBJ1-2; D unresolved. V was shortened by 1 base and J by 7 bases, with 13 bases between the two germline ends. The CDR3 sequence is 14 residues long. Germline V CDR1 and CDR2: SGHTA, FQGNSA. The chain's CDR3 is CASSLVRYQAGYTF. The CDR3 DNA reads TGTGCCAGCAGCTTAGTTCGATACCAAGCTGGCTACACCTTC.

The chain recombines TRBV3-1 (or the pseudogene TRBV3-2) with TRBJ2-5, with 8 nucleotides matching TRBD1. The V gene's germline CDR1 is LGHDT and CDR2 YNNKEL (reference sequence). The CDR3 length is 17 residues. V was pared by 4 bases and J by 4 bases, with 14 bases of the junction left unmatched. The CDR3: CASSRGQGASFRETQYF. CDR3 DNA sequence: TGTGCCAGCAGCCGGGGGCAGGGGGCGAGTTTCCGAGAGACCCAGTACTTC.

This sequence joins TRBV6-4 and TRBJ2-2; D is perhaps TRBD2 (6 bases). Germline V gene lookup returns CDR1 MRHNA and CDR2 SNTAGT. The V and J ends lost 4 bases and 3 bases respectively, with 9 bases between them. The CDR3 is made up of 14 amino acids. The CDR3 region is CASSGGTHTGELFF. The CDR3 coding sequence is TGTGCCAGCAGTGGCGGGACTCACACCGGGGAGCTGTTTTTT.

The chain combines TRBV6-5 with TRBJ2-7, with 7 bases that match TRBD1. CDR3 length equals 15 residues. V lost 5 bases to trimming and J lost 2 bases; unmatched junction nucleotides: 9. The germline CDR1 and CDR2 sequences are MNHEY and SVGAGI. The CDR3 region has the DNA TGTGCCAGCAGTACCTACAGGGGTGGGCCCTACGAGCAGTACTTC. Translating it yields CASSTYRGGPYEQYF.

The chain couples TRBV21-1 to TRBJ2-7; no DNA check was done on the table's D call, TRBD1. TRBV21-1 is a documented pseudogene. The CDR3 length is 14 residues. CDR3 DNA: TGTGCCAGCAGCAAAGGGGACAGGGGTGCCGAGCAGTACTTC. Its protein product is CASSKGDRGAEQYF.

The V and J genes are TRBV19 and TRBJ2-7; tentative D call: TRBD1 (6 bases). Germline CDR1 LNHDA, CDR2 SQIVND (reference sequence). V gave up 8 bases and J gave up 6 bases, with 11 bases separating them. CDR3 size: 11 residues. In DNA form, the CDR3 reads TGTGCCAGTCAGTGGGGGCGCGAGCAGTACTTC. This encodes CASQWGREQYF. The complete variable domain, with remaining parts taken from reference TRBV19 and TRBJ2-7, reads DGGITQSPKYLFRKEGQNVTLSCEQNLNHDAMYWYRQDPGQGLRLIYYSQIVNDFQKGDIAEGYSVSREKKESFPLTVTSAQKNPTAFYLCASQWGREQYFGPGTRLTVT.

The V gene is TRBV11-1, the J gene TRBJ2-7; no definite D call. This CDR3 is built from 13 residues. V was shortened by 1 base and J by 4 bases, with 8 bases between the two germline ends. CDR1 and CDR2 (germline): SGHAT, FQDESV (reference sequence). The CDR3 spells CASSLGGWYEQYF. CDR3 coding DNA: TGTGCCAGCAGCTTAGGTGGCTGGTACGAGCAGTACTTC.

The chain couples TRBV28 to TRBJ1-5, with unresolved D. V lost 8 bases and J 3 bases, leaving 8 bases between the germline ends. The CDR3 extends over 12 amino acids. Germline-derived CDR1 and CDR2 are MDHEN and SYDVKM. Here the CDR3 reads CASVRNNQPQHF. Here the CDR3 DNA reads TGTGCCAGCGTCCGGAACAATCAGCCCCAGCATTTT.

This clone occurred a few times. This chain connects TRBV2 to TRBJ1-1; no reliable D call. V lost 5 bases and J lost 2, with 9 bases in between. The CDR3 consists of 13 residues. The V gene's germline CDR1 is SNHLY and CDR2 FYNNEI. The chain's CDR3 is CASSRVPNTEAFF. The CDR3 DNA is TGTGCCAGCAGTCGGGTCCCCAACACTGAAGCTTTCTTT.

The chain uses TRBV4-1 and TRBJ1-1; 8 bases align to TRBD1. Looked up from germline, CDR1 is MGHRA and CDR2 is YSYEKL. V shed 2 bases, J shed 6 bases, and the junction held 20 bases outside the gene matches. The CDR3 length is 19 residues. This CDR3 is CASSQSGDRLVYLFAEAFF. CDR3 sequence (DNA): TGCGCCAGCAGCCAATCCGGGGACAGGCTAGTATATCTCTTCGCTGAAGCTTTCTTT.

This clone came up a few times. The chain carries TRBV10-3 and TRBJ2-7; 9 bases map to TRBD1. Germline values: CDR1 ENHRY, CDR2 SYGVKD. V trimming: 3 bases; J trimming: 5 bases; junction bases outside the gene matches: 8. The CDR3 covers 15 residues. The CDR3 loop reads CAISERDRVLHEQYF. The CDR3 nucleotides read TGTGCCATCAGTGAAAGGGACAGGGTCTTACACGAGCAGTACTTC.

This chain links TRBV28 with TRBJ2-2; D unclear. Per the germline V gene, CDR1 is MDHEN and CDR2 is SYDVKM. The CDR3 is made up of 13 amino acids. V lost 9 bases and J 0 bases, leaving 8 bases between the germline ends. The CDR3 coding sequence is TGTGCCAGTCACATATCGAACACCGGGGAGCTGTTTTTT. It yields the protein CASHISNTGELFF.

This sequence joins TRBV5-4 and TRBJ2-7; 10 positions agree with TRBD1. The CDR3 covers 15 residues. Trimming at V came to 4 bases and at J to 2 bases, leaving 6 bases not matched to a gene. Germline-derived CDR1 and CDR2 are SGHNT and YYREEE (reference sequence). CDR3 loop: CASSPDRGRPYEQYF. In DNA form, the CDR3 reads TGTGCCAGCAGCCCCGACAGGGGGCGTCCCTACGAGCAGTACTTC.

The chain carries TRBV28 and TRBJ2-1, with D perhaps TRBD2 (6 bases). Germline V gene sequence: CDR1 MDHEN, CDR2 SYDVKM. The V and J ends lost 2 bases and 9 bases respectively, with 8 bases between them. This CDR3 has 12 residues. The CDR3 sequence is CASSLGGGEQFF. The CDR3 region has the DNA TGTGCCAGCAGTTTAGGGGGAGGTGAGCAGTTCTTC.

The rearrangement uses TRBV30 and TRBJ1-1; D is ambiguous. Trimming took off 0 bases at V and 10 bases at J, with 21 bases between the two ends. Germline V gives CDR1 GTSNPN, CDR2 SVGIG (reference sequence). This CDR3 contains 15 residues. The CDR3 spells CAWSVRRGLGLGAFF. The CDR3 DNA follows: TGTGCCTGGAGTGTACGTAGAGGTTTGGGTTTGGGAGCTTTCTTT.

The V gene is TRBV6-5, the J gene TRBJ1-1, with D perhaps matching TRBD1 (6 bases). Germline loops: CDR1 MNHEY, CDR2 SVGAGI. V was shortened by 5 bases and J by 4 bases, with 11 bases between the two germline ends. The CDR3 runs 13 residues. The CDR3 loop reads CASSRARGTEAFF. The CDR3 DNA follows: TGTGCCAGCAGTCGAGCCAGGGGCACTGAAGCTTTCTTT.

This clone has just a few counts. The V gene is TRBV10-2, the J gene TRBJ1-5, with D unclear. Germline V CDR1 and CDR2: WSHSY, SAAADI. Trimming removed 0 bases from V and 2 bases from J, with 17 bases in between. The CDR3 has 18 residues. The chain's CDR3 is CASSESGLKSRGNQPQHF. Written as DNA, the CDR3 is TGCGCCAGCAGTGAGTCCGGACTTAAGTCGAGAGGCAATCAGCCCCAGCATTTT.

The chain carries TRBV6-5 and TRBJ1-1; a possible D gene is TRBD1 (5 bases). Deletions cut 5 bases from V and 1 base from J, with 8 bases between. This CDR3 is 13 amino acids long. CDR1 is MNHEY, CDR2 SVGAGI, per germline. The CDR3 bases are TGTGCCAGCAGTCACCAGGGGAACACTGAAGCTTTCTTT. This sequence encodes CASSHQGNTEAFF.

The rearrangement joins TRBV7-9 to TRBJ2-1; TRBD2 matches at 9 bases. The length of the CDR3 is 17 residues. Germline V gives CDR1 SEHNR, CDR2 FQNEAQ (reference sequence). The V gene end was trimmed by 5 bases and the J gene end by 6 bases; junction bases not matched to a gene: 14. DNA of the CDR3: TGTGCCAGCAGCCCCGGTGGTCGGGCGGGGGGGGGCAATGAGCAGTTCTTC. It translates to CASSPGGRAGGGNEQFF.

This clone was observed a handful of times. The chain links TRBV23-1 to TRBJ1-6; TRBD1 might be the D (5 bases). TRBV23-1 is designated an ORF whose function remains uncertain. The V end was cut by 3 bases, the J end by 6 bases, with 18 bases between. The CDR3 length is 17 residues. Here the CDR3 reads CASSQRRQGKGNSPLHF. In DNA form, the CDR3 reads TGCGCCAGCAGTCAGAGGCGCCAGGGAAAGGGTAATTCACCCCTCCACTTT.